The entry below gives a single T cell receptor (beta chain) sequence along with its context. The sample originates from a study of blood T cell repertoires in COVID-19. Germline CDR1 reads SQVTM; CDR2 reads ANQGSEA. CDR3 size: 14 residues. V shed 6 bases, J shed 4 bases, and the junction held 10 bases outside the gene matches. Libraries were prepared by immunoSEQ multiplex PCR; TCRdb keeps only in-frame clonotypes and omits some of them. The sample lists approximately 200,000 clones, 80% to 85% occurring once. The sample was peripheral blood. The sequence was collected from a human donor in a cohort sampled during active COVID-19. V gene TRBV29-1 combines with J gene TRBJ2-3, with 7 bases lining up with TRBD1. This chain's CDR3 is CSVLGQARADTQYF. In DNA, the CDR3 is TGCAGCGTCTTAGGACAGGCCAGGGCAGATACGCAGTATTTT.